This TCR beta chain is drawn from a study of T cell clones after liver transplantation. The wider study: In this trial, immunosuppression withdrawal was attempted within 2 years of liver transplant. Until 12-24 months post-transplant, subjects got standard immunosuppression and no induction. Tolerance: complete withdrawal held at least one year, liver enzymes staying within twice normal.

The CDR3 covers 12 residues. The ends were cut back, 1 base at V and 6 bases at J, with 7 bases in the middle. Germline V CDR1 and CDR2: SGHVS, FQNEAQ. Produced via immunoSEQ multiplex PCR; TCRdb's table is partial and in-frame only. The sample consists of more than 95,000 clones, about nine tenths of them appearing once. Study-wide results and limits: Small, mixed patient groups and varying post-transplant times limit these conclusions.

For this clone: What it binds is unknown.

The gene calls are TRBV7-8 and TRBJ2-7; a possible D gene is TRBD1 (5 bases). The TCR originated in a human patient who received a liver transplant. Some T cells may possibly be graft donor cells. Here the sequenced sample was CD4+ T cells from blood, taken 12 months after liver transplant. This CDR3 reads CASSLVRGEQYF. The CDR3 coding sequence is TGTGCCAGCAGCTTAGTAAGGGGCGAGCAGTACTTC.